The clone carrying this TCR beta chain was seen repeatedly, ten times or more. Researchers prepared the TCRbeta library using unique molecular identifiers, the study reports. TCRdb re-called the PCR reads through MiXCR, storing one row per CDR3 protein. The data contain some 390,000 distinct CDR3 sequences, about a fifth of them singletons. This sample was included in a study of T-cell reconstitution after alpha-beta-depleted transplantation in children. CDR3 length: 15 residues. V lost 0 bases and J 2 bases, leaving 11 bases between the germline ends. Germline CDR1 is MNHEY and CDR2 is SMNVEV (reference sequence).

The sequence was collected from a human donor who donated a stem cell graft to a child with acute myeloid leukemia. The J gene is TRBJ2-7, the V gene TRBV27; D might be TRBD2 (6 bases). The specimen was PBMCs from the stem cell graft donor, collected from the stem cell graft. CDR3 nucleotide sequence: TGTGCCAGCAGTTTATCGGGGGACTGGGCCTACGAGCAGTACTTC. It specifies CASSLSGDWAYEQYF.